This T cell receptor beta chain was captured in a study of multiple sclerosis patients with progressive multifocal leukoencephalopathy. Whole-study results and caveats: The findings' link to JC virus versus immunocompromise remained uncertain. Most PML patients had lower entropy, suggesting less diverse TRB repertoires.

Each PCR contained spiked synthetic TR CDR3 controls spanning every V-J pairing. The repertoire was sequenced with immunoSEQ multiplex PCR; TCRdb's copy has only in-frame clones and lacks some. The sample lists approximately 31,000 clones, roughly 87% seen once, with under 4% in the top ten. Worth noting for this clone: No antigen is known for it. Other DNA sequences in the sample encode the same CDR3.

V dropped 2 bases and J dropped 6 bases, with 5 bases sitting between them. There are 12 residues in the CDR3. Germline V CDR1 and CDR2: SGDLS, YYNGEE. The sample's time point: time of PML onset. PML was diagnosed clinically and by MRI, then confirmed by JC virus DNA in cerebrospinal fluid. The input for sequencing was PBMCs, taken from a patient treated with natalizumab. The chain carries TRBV9 and TRBJ2-2, with D uncertain. The receptor comes from a human donor with progressive multifocal leukoencephalopathy. CDR3 loop: CASSVRAGELFF. CDR3 DNA sequence: TGTGCCAGCAGCGTCAGAGCCGGGGAGCTGTTTTTT.